This is a list of T cell receptor beta chains from one sample in a study of shared clonotypes between healthy human individuals. Data came from immunoSEQ multiplex PCR; TCRdb stores just in-frame clones and leaves some out. In the table there are about 2.4 million clones, 93% of which are singletons. Sample: naive CD4+ T cells from PBMCs. The receptors derive from a man younger than 35 in good health. Some clones in this sample may be carry-over from other donors' samples. The conserved cysteine and the conserved F or W are not part of the CDR3 here. Size is stated for part of the rows, as once, few or many counts, or as a class when the clone is expanded.

V gene	clone size	J gene	CDR3 length	CDR3 protein
TRBV28	NA	TRBJ2-7	14	ASRVSGQGGVHEQY
TRBV28	NA	TRBJ1-2	10	ASSDGYYGYT
TRBV2	NA	TRBJ2-7	12	ASSVQESSYEQY
TRBV7-2	NA	TRBJ2-1	10	ASSPWVGEQF
TRBV19	NA	TRBJ2-7	14	ASSPARAAKTYEQY
TRBV10-3	NA	TRBJ2-7	13	AISESIGGDHEQY
TRBV28	NA	TRBJ1-3	13	ASSLTGGSGNTIY
TRBV7-2	NA	TRBJ1-2	12	ASSLAGEYYGYT
TRBV5-1	NA	TRBJ1-1	12	ASSLIVGGTEAF
TRBV9	NA	TRBJ2-3	14	ASSPRLAGDSDTQY
TRBV5-4	NA	TRBJ2-1	12	ASQRQEGNNEQF
TRBV10-3	NA	TRBJ2-5	14	AISDSPGLAGPTQY
TRBV30	NA	TRBJ1-5	12	AWREPFRDQPQH
TRBV9	NA	TRBJ1-5	15	ASSPNTGTGENQPQH
TRBV5-1	once	TRBJ2-7	12	ASNPTSSSYEQY
TRBV4-1	NA	TRBJ1-1	14	ASSQVGQGPNTEAF
TRBV11-3	NA	TRBJ2-3	13	ASSLGSRVSDTQY
TRBV27	NA	TRBJ2-7	14	ASSFLGSRVYYEQY
TRBV7-3	once	TRBJ2-3	14	ASSSRLAGSADTQY
TRBV7-2	NA	TRBJ2-6	15	ASSLKAGASGANVLT
TRBV18	NA	TRBJ2-1	12	ASSLQREDNEQF
TRBV7-9	NA	TRBJ2-7	12	ASSLAGQTYEQY
TRBV28	NA	TRBJ1-3	13	ASSGHGRPGNTIY
TRBV7-2	NA	TRBJ2-3	11	ASSLDQIDTQY
TRBV7-2	NA	TRBJ2-4	10	ASSLDGSIQY
TRBV4-1	NA	TRBJ1-1	13	ASSHPGQPNTEAF
TRBV4-2	NA	TRBJ1-1	13	ASSETNGSGAKAF
TRBV7-3	NA	TRBJ2-5	14	ASSLTFSDRGETQY
TRBV28	NA	TRBJ1-5	12	ASRRDRGGQPQH
TRBV5-1	once	TRBJ2-5	10	ASRQGQETQY
TRBV28	NA	TRBJ2-7	13	ASSSPAGTAYEQY
TRBV7-2	once	TRBJ2-1	15	ASSFYAGQVQYNEQF
TRBV18	NA	TRBJ1-2	13	ASSPPSGANYGYT
TRBV30	few	TRBJ1-1	16	AWSLYPGRGPMNTEAF
TRBV28	NA	TRBJ2-7	12	ASSQASGTREQY
TRBV18	once	TRBJ2-7	15	ASSPWGLAGSSYEQY
TRBV29-1	NA	TRBJ1-1	11	SDANRANTEAF
TRBV5-8	NA	TRBJ2-5	13	ASSGAGTRVETQY
TRBV7-9	NA	TRBJ1-1	11	ASSLSGQGEAF
TRBV5-1	NA	TRBJ2-1	13	ASSLGASGYNEQF
TRBV6-6	NA	TRBJ2-2	13	ASSYREANTGELF
TRBV7-2	NA	TRBJ2-7	12	ASSLVARRDEQY
TRBV5-4	NA	TRBJ2-5	12	ASSRREYQETQY
TRBV19	NA	TRBJ2-2	13	ASSIVVAATGELF
TRBV11-2	NA	TRBJ1-3	15	ASSLDPQGFSGNTIY
TRBV5-4	NA	TRBJ2-5	12	ASSLRAFGETQY
TRBV7-2	NA	TRBJ2-7	11	ASSYDRGDEQY
TRBV19	NA	TRBJ2-7	13	ASRSGRGHPYEQY
TRBV5-1	NA	TRBJ1-6	13	ASSFGQTRLSPLH
TRBV20-1	NA	TRBJ2-2	9	SASVGGELF
TRBV30	NA	TRBJ2-7	9	AWSPGYEQY
TRBV5-1	NA	TRBJ2-1	12	ASSLGGYYNEQF
TRBV6-1	NA	TRBJ2-3	13	ASSTRDREPDTQY
TRBV5-5	NA	TRBJ2-7	13	ASSLPGTRSYEQY
TRBV5-1	NA	TRBJ2-5	12	ASSLTGALETQY
TRBV5-1	NA	TRBJ2-1	12	ASRGAGGDNEQF
TRBV15	NA	TRBJ2-5	12	ATSSDRWRETQY
TRBV30	NA	TRBJ1-1	13	AWTPRMEGHTEAF
TRBV2	NA	TRBJ2-7	14	ASKGGLAGFTYEQY
TRBV7-3	once	TRBJ2-7	13	ASSLVGQGSYEQY